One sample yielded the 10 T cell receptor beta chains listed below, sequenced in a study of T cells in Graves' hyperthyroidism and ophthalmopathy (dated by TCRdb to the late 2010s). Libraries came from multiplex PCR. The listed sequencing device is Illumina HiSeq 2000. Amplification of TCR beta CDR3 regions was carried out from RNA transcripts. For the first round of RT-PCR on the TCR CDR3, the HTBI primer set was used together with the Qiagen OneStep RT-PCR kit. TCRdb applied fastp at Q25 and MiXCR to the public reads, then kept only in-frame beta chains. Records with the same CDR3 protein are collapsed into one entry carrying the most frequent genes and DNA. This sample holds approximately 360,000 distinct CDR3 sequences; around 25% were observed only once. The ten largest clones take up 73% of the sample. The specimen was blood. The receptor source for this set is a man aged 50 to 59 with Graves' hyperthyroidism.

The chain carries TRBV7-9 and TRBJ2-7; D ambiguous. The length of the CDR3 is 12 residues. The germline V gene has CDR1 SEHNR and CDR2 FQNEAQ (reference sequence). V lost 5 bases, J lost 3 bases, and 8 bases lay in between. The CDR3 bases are TGTGCCAGCAGCGGAGACCACTACGAGCAGTACTTC. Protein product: CASSGDHYEQYF.

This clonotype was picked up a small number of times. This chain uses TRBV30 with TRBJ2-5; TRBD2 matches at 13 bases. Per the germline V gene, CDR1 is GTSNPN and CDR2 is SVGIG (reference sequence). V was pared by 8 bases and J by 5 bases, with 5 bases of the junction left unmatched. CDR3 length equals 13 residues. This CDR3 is CARTSGSGETQYF. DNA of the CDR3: TGTGCCCGGACTAGCGGGAGTGGGGAGACCCAGTACTTC.

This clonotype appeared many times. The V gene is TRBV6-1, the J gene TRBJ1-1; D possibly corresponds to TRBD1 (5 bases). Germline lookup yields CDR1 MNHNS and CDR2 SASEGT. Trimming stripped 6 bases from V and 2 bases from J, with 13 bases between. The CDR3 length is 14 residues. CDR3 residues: CASSNDRPNTEAFF. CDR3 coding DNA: TGTGCCAGCAGCAACGACAGACCTAACACTGAAGCTTTCTTT.

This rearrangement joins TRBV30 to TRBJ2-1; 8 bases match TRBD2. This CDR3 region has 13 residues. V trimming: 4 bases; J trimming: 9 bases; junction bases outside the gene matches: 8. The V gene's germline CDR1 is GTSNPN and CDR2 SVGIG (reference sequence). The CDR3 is CAWTTGTRFEQFF. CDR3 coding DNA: TGTGCCTGGACCACCGGGACTAGATTTGAGCAGTTCTTC. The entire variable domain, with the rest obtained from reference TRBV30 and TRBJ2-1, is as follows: SQTIHQWPATLVQPVGSPLSLECTVEGTSNPNLYWYRQAAGRGLQLLFYSVGIGQISSEVPQNLSASRPQDRQFILSSKKLLLSDSGFYLCAWTTGTRFEQFFGPGTRLTVL.

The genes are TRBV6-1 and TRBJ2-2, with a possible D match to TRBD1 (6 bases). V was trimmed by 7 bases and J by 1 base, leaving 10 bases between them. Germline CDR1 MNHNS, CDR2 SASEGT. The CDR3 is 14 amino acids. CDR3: CASTRGGNTGELFF. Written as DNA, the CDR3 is TGTGCCAGCACCAGAGGGGGGAACACCGGGGAGCTGTTTTTT.

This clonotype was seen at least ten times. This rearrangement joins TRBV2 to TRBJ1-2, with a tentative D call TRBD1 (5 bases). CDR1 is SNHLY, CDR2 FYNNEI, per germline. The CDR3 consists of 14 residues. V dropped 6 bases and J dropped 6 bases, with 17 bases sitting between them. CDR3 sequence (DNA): TGTGCCAGCAGACGTGGTGAGGGGATGGATGGCTACACCTTC. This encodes CASRRGEGMDGYTF.

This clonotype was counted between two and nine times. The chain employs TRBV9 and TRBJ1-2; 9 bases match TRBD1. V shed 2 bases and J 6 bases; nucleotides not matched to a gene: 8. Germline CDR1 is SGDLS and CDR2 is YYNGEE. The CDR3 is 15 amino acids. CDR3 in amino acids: CASSVMGQGGDGYTF. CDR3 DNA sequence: TGTGCCAGCAGCGTTATGGGACAGGGAGGGGATGGCTACACCTTC.

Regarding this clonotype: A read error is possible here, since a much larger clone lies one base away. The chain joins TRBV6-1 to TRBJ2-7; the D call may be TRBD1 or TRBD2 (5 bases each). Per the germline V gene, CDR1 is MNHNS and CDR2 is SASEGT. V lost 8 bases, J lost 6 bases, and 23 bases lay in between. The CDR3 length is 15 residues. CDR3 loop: CASAPGQGPTCEQYF. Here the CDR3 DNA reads TGTGCCAGCGCCCCGGGGCAAGGGCCGACCTGCGAGCAGTACTTC.

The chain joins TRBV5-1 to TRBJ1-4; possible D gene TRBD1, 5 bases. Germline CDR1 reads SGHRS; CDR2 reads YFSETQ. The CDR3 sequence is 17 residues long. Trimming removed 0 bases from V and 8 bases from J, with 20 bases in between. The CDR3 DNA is TGCGCCAGCAGCTTGGGAGGCAGGCGCGGGGGAGGCGAAAAACTGTTTTTT. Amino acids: CASSLGGRRGGGEKLFF.

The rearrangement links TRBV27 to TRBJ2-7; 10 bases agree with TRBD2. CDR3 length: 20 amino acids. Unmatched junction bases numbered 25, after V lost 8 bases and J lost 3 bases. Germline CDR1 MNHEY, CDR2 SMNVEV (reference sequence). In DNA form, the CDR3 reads TGTGCCAGCCGGTTCCTCCGAGGGGGGGATCCTAGCGGGAGTTTCTACGAGCAGTACTTC. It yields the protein CASRFLRGGDPSGSFYEQYF.